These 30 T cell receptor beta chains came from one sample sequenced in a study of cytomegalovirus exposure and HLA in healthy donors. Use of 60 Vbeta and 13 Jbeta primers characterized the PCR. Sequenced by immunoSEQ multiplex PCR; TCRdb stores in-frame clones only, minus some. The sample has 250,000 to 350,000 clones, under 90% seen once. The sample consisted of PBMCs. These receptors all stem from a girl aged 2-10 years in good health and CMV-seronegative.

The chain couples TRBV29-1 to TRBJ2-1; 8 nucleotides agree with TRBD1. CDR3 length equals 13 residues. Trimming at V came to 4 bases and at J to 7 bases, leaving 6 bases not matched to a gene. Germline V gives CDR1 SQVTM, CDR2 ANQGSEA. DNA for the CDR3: TGCAGCGTTGGACAGGGGAGAGGGAATGAGCAGTTCTTC. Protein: CSVGQGRGNEQFF.

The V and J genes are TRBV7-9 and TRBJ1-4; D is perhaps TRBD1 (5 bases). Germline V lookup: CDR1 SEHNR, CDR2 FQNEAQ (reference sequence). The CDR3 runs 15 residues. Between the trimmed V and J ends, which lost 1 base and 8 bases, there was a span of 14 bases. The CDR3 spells CASSLGQGRLEKLFF. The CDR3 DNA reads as TGTGCCAGCAGCTTAGGGCAGGGAAGATTGGAAAAACTGTTTTTT. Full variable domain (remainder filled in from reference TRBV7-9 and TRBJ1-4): DTGVSQNPRHKITKRGQNVTFRCDPISEHNRLYWYRQTLGQGPEFLTYFQNEAQLEKSRLLSDRFSAERPKGSFSTLEIQRTEQGDSAMYLCASSLGQGRLEKLFFGSGTQLSVL.

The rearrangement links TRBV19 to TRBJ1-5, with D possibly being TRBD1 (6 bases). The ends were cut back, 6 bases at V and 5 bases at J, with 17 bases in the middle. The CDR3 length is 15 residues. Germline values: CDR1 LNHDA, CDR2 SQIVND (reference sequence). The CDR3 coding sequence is TGTGCCAGTAGCCGATATACAGGGATTCATCAGCCCCAGCATTTT. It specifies CASSRYTGIHQPQHF.

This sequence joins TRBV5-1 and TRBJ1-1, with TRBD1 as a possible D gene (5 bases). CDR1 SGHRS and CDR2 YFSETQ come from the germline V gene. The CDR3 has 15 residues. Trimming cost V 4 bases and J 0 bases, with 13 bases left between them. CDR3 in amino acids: CASSPGGRVNTEAFF. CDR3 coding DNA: TGCGCCAGCAGCCCCGGGGGACGGGTGAACACTGAAGCTTTCTTT.

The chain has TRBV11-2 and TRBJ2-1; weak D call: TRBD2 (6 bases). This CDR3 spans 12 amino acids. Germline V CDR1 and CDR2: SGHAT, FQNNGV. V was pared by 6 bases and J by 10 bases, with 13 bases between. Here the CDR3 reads CASRGRGREQFF. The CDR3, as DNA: TGTGCCAGCAGGGGGCGGGGCCGCGAGCAGTTCTTC.

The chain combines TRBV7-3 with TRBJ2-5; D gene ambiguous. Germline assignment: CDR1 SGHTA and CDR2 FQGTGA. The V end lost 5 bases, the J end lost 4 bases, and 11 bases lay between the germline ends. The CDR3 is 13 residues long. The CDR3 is CASSPSIRETQYF. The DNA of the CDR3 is TGTGCCAGCAGCCCATCGATCAGAGAGACCCAGTACTTC.

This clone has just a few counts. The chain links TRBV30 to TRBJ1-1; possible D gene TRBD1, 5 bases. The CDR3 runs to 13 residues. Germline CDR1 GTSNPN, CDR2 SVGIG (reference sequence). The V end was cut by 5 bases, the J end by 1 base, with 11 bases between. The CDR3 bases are TGTGCCTGGTGGAGGGGAGGGAACACTGAAGCTTTCTTT. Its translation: CAWWRGGNTEAFF. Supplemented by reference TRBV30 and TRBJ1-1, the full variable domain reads SQTIHQWPATLVQPVGSPLSLECTVEGTSNPNLYWYRQAAGRGLQLLFYSVGIGQISSEVPQNLSASRPQDRQFILSSKKLLLSDSGFYLCAWWRGGNTEAFFGQGTRLTVV.

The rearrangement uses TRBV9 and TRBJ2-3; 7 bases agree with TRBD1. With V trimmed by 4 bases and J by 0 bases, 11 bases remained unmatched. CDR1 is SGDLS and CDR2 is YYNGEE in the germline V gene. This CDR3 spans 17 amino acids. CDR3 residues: CASSYNPGTVSTDTQYF. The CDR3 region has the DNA TGTGCCAGCAGCTACAACCCCGGGACAGTAAGCACAGATACGCAGTATTTT.

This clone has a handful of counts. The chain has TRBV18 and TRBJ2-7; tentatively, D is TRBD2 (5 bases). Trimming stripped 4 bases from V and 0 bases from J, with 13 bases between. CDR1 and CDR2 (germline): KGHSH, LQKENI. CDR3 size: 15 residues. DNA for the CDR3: TGTGCCAGCTCACAGGGCGGGCAGTCCTCCTACGAGCAGTACTTC. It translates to CASSQGGQSSYEQYF. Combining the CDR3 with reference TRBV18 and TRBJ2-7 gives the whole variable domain NAGVMQNPRHLVRRRGQEARLRCSPMKGHSHVYWYRQLPEEGLKFMVYLQKENIIDESGMPKERFSAEFPKEGPSILRIQQVVRGDSAAYFCASSQGGQSSYEQYFGPGTRLTVT.

CDR3 loop: CASSPRARAVSYEQYF. The CDR3 nucleotides read TGTGCCAGCAGTCCGAGAGCCAGGGCGGTCTCCTACGAGCAGTACTTC. J is TRBJ2-7 and V is TRBV28, with D maybe TRBD1 (5 bases). CDR1 is MDHEN and CDR2 is SYDVKM in the germline V gene. Deletions cut 5 bases from V and 0 bases from J, with 17 bases between. The length of the CDR3 is 16 residues.

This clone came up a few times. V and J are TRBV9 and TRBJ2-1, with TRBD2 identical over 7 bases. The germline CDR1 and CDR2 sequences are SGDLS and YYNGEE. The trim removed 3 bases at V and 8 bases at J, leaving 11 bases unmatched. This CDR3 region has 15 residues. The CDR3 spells CASSGSGIPTHEQFF. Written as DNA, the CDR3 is TGTGCCAGCAGCGGGAGCGGGATCCCGACTCATGAGCAGTTCTTC.

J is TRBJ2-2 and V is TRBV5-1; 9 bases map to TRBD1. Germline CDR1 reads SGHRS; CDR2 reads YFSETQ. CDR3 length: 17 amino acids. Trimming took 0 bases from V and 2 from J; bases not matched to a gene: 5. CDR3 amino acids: CASSLAPGQGNTGELFF. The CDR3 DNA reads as TGCGCCAGCAGCTTGGCACCGGGACAGGGAAACACCGGGGAGCTGTTTTTT.

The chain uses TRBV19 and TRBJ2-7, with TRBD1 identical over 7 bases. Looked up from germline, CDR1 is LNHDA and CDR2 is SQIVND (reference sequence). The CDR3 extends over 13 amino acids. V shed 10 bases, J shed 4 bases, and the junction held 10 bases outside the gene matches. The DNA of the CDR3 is TGTGCCACCACAGGGGAGCGTCGTTACGAGCAGTACTTC. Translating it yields CATTGERRYEQYF.

The CDR3 sequence: CASSQVGADYGYTF. CDR3 DNA: TGCGCCAGCAGCCAAGTGGGGGCAGACTATGGCTACACCTTC. The rearrangement joins TRBV4-1 to TRBJ1-2, with a possible D match to TRBD1 (6 bases). The germline V gene encodes CDR1 MGHRA and CDR2 YSYEKL. There are 14 residues in the CDR3. Trimming pared 1 base from V and 3 bases from J, leaving 9 bases between.

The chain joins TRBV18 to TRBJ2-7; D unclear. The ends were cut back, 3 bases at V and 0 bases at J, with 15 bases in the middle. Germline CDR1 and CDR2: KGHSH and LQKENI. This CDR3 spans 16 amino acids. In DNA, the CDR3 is TGTGCCAGCTCACCCCTTTCCGCACAGAACTCCTACGAGCAGTACTTC. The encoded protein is CASSPLSAQNSYEQYF.

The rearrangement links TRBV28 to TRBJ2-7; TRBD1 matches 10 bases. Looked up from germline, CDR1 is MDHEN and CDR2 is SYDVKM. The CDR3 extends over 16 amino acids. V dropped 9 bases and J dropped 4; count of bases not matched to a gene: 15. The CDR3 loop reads CASRGRQGASGYEQYF. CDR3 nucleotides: TGTGCCAGTCGGGGGCGACAGGGGGCTTCAGGATACGAGCAGTACTTC. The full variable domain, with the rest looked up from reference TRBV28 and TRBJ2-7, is DVKVTQSSRYLVKRTGEKVFLECVQDMDHENMFWYRQDPGLGLRLIYFSYDVKMKEKGDIPEGYSVSREKKERFSLILESASTNQTSMYLCASRGRQGASGYEQYFGPGTRLTVT.

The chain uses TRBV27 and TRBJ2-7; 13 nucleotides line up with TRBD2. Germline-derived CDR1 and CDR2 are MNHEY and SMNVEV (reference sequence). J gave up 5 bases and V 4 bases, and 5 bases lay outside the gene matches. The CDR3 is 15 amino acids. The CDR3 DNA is TGTGCCAGCAGTTCCTGGACTAGCGGGAGTAACGAGCAGTACTTC. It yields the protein CASSSWTSGSNEQYF.

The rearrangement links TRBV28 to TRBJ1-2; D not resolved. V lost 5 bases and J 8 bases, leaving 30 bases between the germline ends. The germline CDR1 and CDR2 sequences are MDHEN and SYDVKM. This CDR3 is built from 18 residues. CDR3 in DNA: TGTGCCAGCAGTCCCCGAAATAGAGGCAGCTCCCTAAGCTGGGGCTACACCTTC. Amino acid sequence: CASSPRNRGSSLSWGYTF.

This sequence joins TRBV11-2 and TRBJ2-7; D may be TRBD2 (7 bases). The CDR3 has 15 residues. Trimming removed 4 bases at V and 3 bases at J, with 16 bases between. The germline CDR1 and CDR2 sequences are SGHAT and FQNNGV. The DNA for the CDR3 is TGTGCCAGCAGCTCACTCCGGGGGGCCCACTACGAGCAGTACTTC. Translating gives CASSSLRGAHYEQYF.

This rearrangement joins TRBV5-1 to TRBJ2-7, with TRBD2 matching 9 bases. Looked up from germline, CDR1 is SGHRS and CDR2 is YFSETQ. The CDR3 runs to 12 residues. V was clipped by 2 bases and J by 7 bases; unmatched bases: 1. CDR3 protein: CASSFGLAEQYF. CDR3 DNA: TGCGCCAGCAGCTTTGGACTAGCGGAGCAGTACTTC. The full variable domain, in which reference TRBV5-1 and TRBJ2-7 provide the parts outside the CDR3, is KAGVTQTPRYLIKTRGQQVTLSCSPISGHRSVSWYQQTPGQGLQFLFEYFSETQRNKGNFPGRFSGRQFSNSRSEMNVSTLELGDSALYLCASSFGLAEQYFGPGTRLTVT.

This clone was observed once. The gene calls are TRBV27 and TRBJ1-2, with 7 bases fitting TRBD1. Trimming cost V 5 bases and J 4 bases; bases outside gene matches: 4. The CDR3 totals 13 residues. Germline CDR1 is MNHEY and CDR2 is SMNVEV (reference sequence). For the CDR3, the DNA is TGTGCCAGCAGTGGGGACAGAGGCTATGGCTACACCTTC. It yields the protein CASSGDRGYGYTF.

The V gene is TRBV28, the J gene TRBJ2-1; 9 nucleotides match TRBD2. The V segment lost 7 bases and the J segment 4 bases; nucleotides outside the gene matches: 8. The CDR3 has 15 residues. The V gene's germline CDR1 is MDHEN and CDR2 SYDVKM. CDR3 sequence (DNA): TGTGCCAGCACCACCGCTAGCGGGGATTACAATGAGCAGTTCTTC. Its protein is CASTTASGDYNEQFF.

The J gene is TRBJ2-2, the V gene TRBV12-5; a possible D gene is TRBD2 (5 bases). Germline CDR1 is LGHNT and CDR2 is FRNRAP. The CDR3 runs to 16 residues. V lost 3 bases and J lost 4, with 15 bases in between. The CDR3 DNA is TGTGCTAGTGGTTTCCTCGTGAGGGATGGCACCGGGGAGCTGTTTTTT. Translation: CASGFLVRDGTGELFF. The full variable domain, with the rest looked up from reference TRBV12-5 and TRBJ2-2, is DARVTQTPRHKVTEMGQEVTMRCQPILGHNTVFWYRQTMMQGLELLAYFRNRAPLDDSGMPKDRFSAEMPDATLATLKIQPSEPRDSAVYFCASGFLVRDGTGELFFGEGSRLTVL.

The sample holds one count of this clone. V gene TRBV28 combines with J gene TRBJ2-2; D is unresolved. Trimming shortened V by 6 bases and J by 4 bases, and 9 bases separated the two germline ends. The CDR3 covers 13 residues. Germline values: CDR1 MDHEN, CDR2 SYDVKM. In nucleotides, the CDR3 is TGTGCCAGCAGGAGACCGGGCACCGGGGAGCTGTTTTTT. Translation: CASRRPGTGELFF. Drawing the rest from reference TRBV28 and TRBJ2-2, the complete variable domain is DVKVTQSSRYLVKRTGEKVFLECVQDMDHENMFWYRQDPGLGLRLIYFSYDVKMKEKGDIPEGYSVSREKKERFSLILESASTNQTSMYLCASRRPGTGELFFGEGSRLTVL.

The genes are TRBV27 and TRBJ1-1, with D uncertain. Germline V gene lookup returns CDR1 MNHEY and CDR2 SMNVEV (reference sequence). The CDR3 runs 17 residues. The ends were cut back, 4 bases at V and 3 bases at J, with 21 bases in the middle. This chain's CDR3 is CASSSPSPPWRDTEAFF. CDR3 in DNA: TGTGCCAGCAGTTCCCCGAGCCCTCCCTGGAGGGACACTGAAGCTTTCTTT.

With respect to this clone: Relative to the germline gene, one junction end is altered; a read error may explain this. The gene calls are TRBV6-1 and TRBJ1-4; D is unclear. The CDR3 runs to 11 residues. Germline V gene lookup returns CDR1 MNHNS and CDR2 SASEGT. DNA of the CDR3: TGTGCCAGCAGTGAAAAAGTTCTATTATGTTTT. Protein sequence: CASSEKVLLCF.

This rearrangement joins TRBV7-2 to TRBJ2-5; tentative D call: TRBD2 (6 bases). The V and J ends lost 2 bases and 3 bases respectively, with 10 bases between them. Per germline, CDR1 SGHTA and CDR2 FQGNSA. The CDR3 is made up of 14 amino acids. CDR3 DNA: TGTGCCAGCAGCTTACTCGGGGGAGAAGAGACCCAGTACTTC. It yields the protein CASSLLGGEETQYF. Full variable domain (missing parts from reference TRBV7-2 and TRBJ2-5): GAGVSQSPSNKVTEKGKDVELRCDPISGHTALYWYRQSLGQGLEFLIYFQGNSAPDKSGLPSDRFSAERTGGSVSTLTIQRTQQEDSAVYLCASSLLGGEETQYFGPGTRLLVL.

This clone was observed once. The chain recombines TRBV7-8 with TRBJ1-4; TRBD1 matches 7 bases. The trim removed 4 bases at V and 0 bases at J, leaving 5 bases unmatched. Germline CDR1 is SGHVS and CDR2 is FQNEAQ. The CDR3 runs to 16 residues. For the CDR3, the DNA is TGTGCCAGCAGCTCCAACAGGGGTTCAACTAATGAAAAACTGTTTTTT. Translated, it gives CASSSNRGSTNEKLFF.

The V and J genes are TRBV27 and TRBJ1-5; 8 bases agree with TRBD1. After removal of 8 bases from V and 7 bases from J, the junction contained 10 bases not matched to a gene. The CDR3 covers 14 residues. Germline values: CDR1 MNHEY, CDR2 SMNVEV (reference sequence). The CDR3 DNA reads TGTGCCAGCGGCAGGGGGCTAAGAGGGCAGCCCCAGCATTTT. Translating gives CASGRGLRGQPQHF.

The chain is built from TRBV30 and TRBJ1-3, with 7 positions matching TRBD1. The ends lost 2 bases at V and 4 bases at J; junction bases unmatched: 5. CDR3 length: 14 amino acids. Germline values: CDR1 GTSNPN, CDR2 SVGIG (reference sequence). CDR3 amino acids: CAWSRQGTGNTIYF. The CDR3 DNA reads TGTGCCTGGAGTCGACAGGGAACCGGAAACACCATATATTTT. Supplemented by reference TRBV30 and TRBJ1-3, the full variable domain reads SQTIHQWPATLVQPVGSPLSLECTVEGTSNPNLYWYRQAAGRGLQLLFYSVGIGQISSEVPQNLSASRPQDRQFILSSKKLLLSDSGFYLCAWSRQGTGNTIYFGEGSWLTVV.